This TCR beta chain was found in a study of T cell repertoires in cytomegalovirus infection (dated by TCRdb to between 2018 and 2021). Turning to the overall study: Alongside well-studied HLA-B-restricted epitopes, the peptide stimulations were aimed at recently identified HLA-C-restricted CMV epitopes, whose presentation resists viral immunomodulation. The HLA type of each donor mattered for the analysis, because public TCR beta signatures pointed to carriage of CMV infection along with the matching HLA type.

Ten or more counts support this clonotype. Its recognized antigen is unknown. The record has no base qualities; no much larger clone is one base away. The sequencing machine was an Illumina HiSeq 1500. The public reads were run again by TCRdb, first through fastp at Q25 and then through MiXCR, and only productive beta chains were kept. Each CDR3 protein gets just one entry, which takes the most common genes and DNA from the rows behind it. The sample has about 920,000 distinct CDR3 sequences on record, roughly 31% of them singletons. Over 13% of the sample is in the top ten clones. Paper-wide results and their limitations: The ex vivo response was dominated by HLA-C-restricted CMV-specific TCR beta clonotypes, which also provided the single most frequent clonotype in two of eight donors. Cumulative frequency of public TCR beta family members discriminated carriers of CMV infection plus the relevant HLA type in this cohort and an independent roughly 330-donor cohort.

The treatment or condition label for this specimen denotes: in vitro stimulation with specific CMV peptide epitopes to enrich CMV-specific T cells. The germline V gene gives CDR1 as SGHVS and CDR2 as FNYEAQ. The V and J ends are trimmed by 2 bases and 6 bases, leaving 14 bases between them. Including the terminal cysteine and phenylalanine, the CDR3 comprises 15 residues. The read is trimmed to its CDR3 DNA, 45 bases read in frame from base 1. The rearranged chain carries TRBV7-6 and TRBJ2-1; TRBD2 could be the D gene, as 6 bases match. The sequencing here drew on cultured CD8+ T cells from PBMCs, taken from culture after CMV antigen stimulation. The sequence came from a human donor in good health (CMV status not recorded). Some clones in this sample may be carry-over from other donors' samples. The nucleotides read TGTGCCAGCAGCTTATTTACGGGGGTTTCCAATGAGCAGTTCTTC. Protein translation: CASSLFTGVSNEQFF.